This TCR beta chain is drawn from a study of technical replicates of blood from a few donors. As to this clone: The germline gene is not matched at one end of the junction; a read error may be the cause.

Some clones are missing from TCRdb's copy, which holds only in-frame ones; the method was immunoSEQ multiplex PCR. The table has roughly 69,000 clones, 95% to 97% seen once; the top ten hold about 0.3%. Germline V gives CDR1 SEHNR, CDR2 FQNEAQ (reference sequence). The CDR3 length is 14 residues. The clonotype was recovered from a human donor in good health. The chain carries TRBV7-9 and TRBJ2-2; TRBD2 agrees at 10 bases. Input material: T cells isolated from PBMCs. In nucleotides, the CDR3 is TGTGCCAGCCGCTTAGCGGGAGGAGCCGGGGAGCTGTTTTTT. This encodes CASRLAGGAGELFF.